The text below deals with one TCR beta chain. The sample comes from a study of graft-versus-host responses after intestinal transplantation. Turning to the study itself: Tacrolimus and steroids were given for around 3 years to all recipients after anti-thymocyte globulin induction. Overall study results and limits: Some GvH clones were seen earlier in gut or blood, suggesting intestinal origin. An association linked early post-transplant HvG declines with peak circulating GvH clone levels.

In germline, CDR1 is MGHDK, CDR2 SYGVNS. The CDR3 extends over 15 amino acids. Between the trimmed V and J ends, which lost 3 bases and 7 bases, there was a span of 15 bases. Profiling relied on immunoSEQ multiplex PCR, and the TCRdb table lists in-frame clones only, not all of them. Of tens of thousands of clones listed, 50% to 65% were seen once; the top ten hold approximately 0.93%. The TCR was taken from a human patient who received an intestinal transplant. The source was alloreactive CD4+ T cells from a mixed lymphocyte reaction culture, collected before intestinal transplant. Subset meaning: CFSE-low proliferating T cells sorted from roughly six-day pre-transplant mixed lymphocyte reaction (GvH or HvG direction). This rearrangement joins TRBV25-1 to TRBJ1-4; possibly TRBD1 for D (6 bases). In DNA, the CDR3 is TGTGCCAGCAGTGAGGGGACAATAGGGGTTGAAAAACTGTTTTTT. Translation: CASSEGTIGVEKLFF.